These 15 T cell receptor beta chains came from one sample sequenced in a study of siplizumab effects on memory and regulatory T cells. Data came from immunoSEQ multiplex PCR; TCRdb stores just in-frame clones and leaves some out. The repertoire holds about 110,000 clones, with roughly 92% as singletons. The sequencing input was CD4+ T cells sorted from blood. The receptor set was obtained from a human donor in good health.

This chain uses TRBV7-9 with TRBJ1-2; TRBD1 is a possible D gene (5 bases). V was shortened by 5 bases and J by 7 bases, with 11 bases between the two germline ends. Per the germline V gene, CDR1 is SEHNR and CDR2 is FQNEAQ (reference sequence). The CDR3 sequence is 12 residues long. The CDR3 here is CASSLGAGGYTF. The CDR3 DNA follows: TGTGCCAGCAGCCTTGGGGCAGGTGGCTACACCTTC.

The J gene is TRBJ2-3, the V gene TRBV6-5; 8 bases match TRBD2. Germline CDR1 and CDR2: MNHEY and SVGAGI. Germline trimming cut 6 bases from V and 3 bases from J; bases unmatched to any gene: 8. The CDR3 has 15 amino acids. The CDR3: CASRPSGGGTDTQYF. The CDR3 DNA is TGTGCCAGCAGGCCCTCTGGCGGGGGGACAGATACGCAGTATTTT.

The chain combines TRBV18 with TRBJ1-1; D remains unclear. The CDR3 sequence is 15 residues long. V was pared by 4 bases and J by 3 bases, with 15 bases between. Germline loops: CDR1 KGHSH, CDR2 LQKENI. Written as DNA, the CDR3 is TGTGCCAGCTCACAGGGCAGCCTCACCGACACTGAAGCTTTCTTT. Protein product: CASSQGSLTDTEAFF.

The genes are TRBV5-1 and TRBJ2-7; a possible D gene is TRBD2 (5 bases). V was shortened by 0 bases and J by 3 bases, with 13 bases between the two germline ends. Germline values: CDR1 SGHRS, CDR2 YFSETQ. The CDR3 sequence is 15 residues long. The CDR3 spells CASSLGGLPIYEQYF. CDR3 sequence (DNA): TGCGCCAGCAGCTTGGGAGGACTTCCCATCTACGAGCAGTACTTC.

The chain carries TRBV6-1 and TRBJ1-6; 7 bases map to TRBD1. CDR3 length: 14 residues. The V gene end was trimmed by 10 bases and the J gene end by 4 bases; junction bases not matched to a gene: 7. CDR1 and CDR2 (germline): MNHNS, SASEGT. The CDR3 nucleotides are TGTGCCACCCTACTGGGACAGTATAATTCACCCCTCCACTTT. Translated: CATLLGQYNSPLHF.

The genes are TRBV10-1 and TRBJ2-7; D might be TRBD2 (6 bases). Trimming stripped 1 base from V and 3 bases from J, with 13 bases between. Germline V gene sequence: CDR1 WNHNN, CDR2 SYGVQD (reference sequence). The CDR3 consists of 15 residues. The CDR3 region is CASSEFGTSRYEQYF. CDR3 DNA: TGCGCCAGCAGTGAGTTTGGGACTTCACGCTACGAGCAGTACTTC.

CDR3 in DNA: TGTGCCAGCAGTGATCTTGGGGGAAGGGATGAGCAGTTCTTC. Translated: CASSDLGGRDEQFF. The rearrangement joins TRBV27 to TRBJ2-1; D might be TRBD1 or TRBD2, each matching 5 bases. V was shortened by 5 bases and J by 8 bases, with 16 bases between the two germline ends. This CDR3 spans 14 amino acids. Looked up from germline, CDR1 is MNHEY and CDR2 is SMNVEV (reference sequence).

The CDR3 here is CASSLVAGKRQETQYF. DNA for the CDR3: TGTGCCAGCAGCTTAGTGGCGGGGAAACGGCAAGAGACCCAGTACTTC. The chain employs TRBV11-1 and TRBJ2-5, with TRBD2 as a possible D gene (6 bases). The CDR3 sequence is 16 residues long. Germline CDR1 SGHAT, CDR2 FQDESV (reference sequence). The V gene lost 1 base and the J gene lost 2 bases, with 14 bases spanning the gap.

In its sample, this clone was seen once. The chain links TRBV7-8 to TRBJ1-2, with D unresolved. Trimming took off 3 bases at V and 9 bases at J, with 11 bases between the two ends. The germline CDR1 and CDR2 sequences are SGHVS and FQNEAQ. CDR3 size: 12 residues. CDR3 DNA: TGTGCCAGCAGCTTTTATGAGGGCAGCTACACCTTC. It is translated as CASSFYEGSYTF.

The CDR3 nucleotides read TGCGCCAGCAGCCTTCGAGGGGGGGTGGCCGGGGAGCTGTTTTTT. It is translated as CASSLRGGVAGELFF. The chain joins TRBV4-1 to TRBJ2-2, with D possibly matching TRBD2 (7 bases). Germline V gives CDR1 MGHRA, CDR2 YSYEKL. Between the trimmed V and J ends, which lost 4 bases and 6 bases, there was a span of 15 bases. The CDR3 totals 15 residues.

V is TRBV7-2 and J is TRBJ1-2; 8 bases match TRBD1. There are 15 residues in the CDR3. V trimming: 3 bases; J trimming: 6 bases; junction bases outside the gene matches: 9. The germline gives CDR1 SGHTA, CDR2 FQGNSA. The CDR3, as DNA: TGTGCCAGCAGCTTTAACAGGGGGAGGGTGAATGGCTACACCTTC. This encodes CASSFNRGRVNGYTF.

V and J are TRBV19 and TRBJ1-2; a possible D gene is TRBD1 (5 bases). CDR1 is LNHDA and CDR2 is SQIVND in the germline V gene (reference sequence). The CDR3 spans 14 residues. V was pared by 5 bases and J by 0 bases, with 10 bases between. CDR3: CASSLRQSNYGYTF. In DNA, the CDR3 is TGTGCCAGTAGTTTACGACAGTCTAACTATGGCTACACCTTC.

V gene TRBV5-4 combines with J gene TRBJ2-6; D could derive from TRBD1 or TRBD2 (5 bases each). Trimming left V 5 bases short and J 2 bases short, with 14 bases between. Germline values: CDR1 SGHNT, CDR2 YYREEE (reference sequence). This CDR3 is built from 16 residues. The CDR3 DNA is TGTGCCAGCAGTGGTGCTGGGGGACCTGGGGCCAACGTCCTGACTTTC. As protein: CASSGAGGPGANVLTF.

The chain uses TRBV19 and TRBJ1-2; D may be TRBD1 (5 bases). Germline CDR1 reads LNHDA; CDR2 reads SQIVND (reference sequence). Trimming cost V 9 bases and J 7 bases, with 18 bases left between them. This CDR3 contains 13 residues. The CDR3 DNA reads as TGTGCCAGCTACTGGGGGGGATTCGGTGGCTACACCTTC. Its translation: CASYWGGFGGYTF. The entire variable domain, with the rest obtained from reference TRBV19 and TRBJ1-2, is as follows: DGGITQSPKYLFRKEGQNVTLSCEQNLNHDAMYWYRQDPGQGLRLIYYSQIVNDFQKGDIAEGYSVSREKKESFPLTVTSAQKNPTAFYLCASYWGGFGGYTFGSGTRLTVV.

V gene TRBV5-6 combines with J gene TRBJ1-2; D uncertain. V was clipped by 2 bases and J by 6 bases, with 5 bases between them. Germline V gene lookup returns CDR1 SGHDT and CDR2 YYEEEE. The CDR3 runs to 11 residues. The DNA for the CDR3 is TGTGCCAGCAGCTTACGTGATGGCTACACCTTC. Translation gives CASSLRDGYTF.